Below are 20 T cell receptor beta chains sequenced from a single sample in a study of spatial heterogeneity in lung cancer. The time point denotes: sample taken at primary tumor resection. The sequenced material consisted of unsorted whole RNA from tumor, nontumor lung or frozen PBMC. In TCRdb, the 5' RACE reads were re-called with MiXCR into one record per CDR3 protein. The sample lists 75,000 to 85,000 distinct CDR3 sequences; 15% to 20% were seen once. The specimen comprised PBMCs, sampled at surgery. The receptors stem from a male donor with early-stage non-small cell lung cancer.

V usage is TRBV12-3 or TRBV12-4 and J usage is TRBJ2-2; no clear D gene. The V and J ends lost 4 bases and 4 bases respectively, with 13 bases between them. The CDR3 is 15 residues long. CDR3 sequence: CASSWGQVSTGELFF. CDR3 bases: TGTGCCAGCAGTTGGGGTCAAGTATCCACCGGGGAGCTGTTTTTT.

This clonotype was found a few times. The chain recombines TRBV7-2 with TRBJ2-5; 13 nucleotides agree with TRBD2. The V and J ends lost 5 bases and 0 bases, in that order; junction bases with no gene match: 6. The CDR3 is 17 residues long. The germline V gene has CDR1 SGHTA and CDR2 FQGNSA. For the CDR3, the DNA is TGTGCCAGCAGCAAACTAGCGGGGGGGCAGTACCAAGAGACCCAGTACTTC. Protein product: CASSKLAGGQYQETQYF.

In this sample, this clonotype turned up many times. This rearrangement joins TRBV29-1 to TRBJ1-2; 8 bases agree with TRBD1. The CDR3 extends over 13 amino acids. V shed 4 bases and J 3 bases; nucleotides not matched to a gene: 4. In germline, CDR1 is SQVTM, CDR2 ANQGSEA. CDR3 amino acids: CSVALTGDYGYTF. The CDR3 region has the DNA TGCAGCGTTGCACTGACAGGGGACTATGGCTACACCTTC. Looking up the rest from reference TRBV29-1 and TRBJ1-2 gives the full variable domain: SAVISQKPSRDICQRGTSLTIQCQVDSQVTMMFWYRQQPGQSLTLIATANQGSEATYESGFVIDKFPISRPNLTFSTLTVSNMSPEDSSIYLCSVALTGDYGYTFGSGTRLTVV.

Ten or more counts support this clonotype. The V call is TRBV29-1, the J call TRBJ2-7; 12 positions match TRBD2. V shed 6 bases, J shed 3 bases, and the junction held 6 bases outside the gene matches. CDR1 is SQVTM and CDR2 is ANQGSEA in the germline V gene. The CDR3 is 14 residues long. The CDR3 region is CSVGTSGPVYEQYF. As DNA, the CDR3 is TGCAGCGTAGGGACTAGCGGGCCAGTCTACGAGCAGTACTTC.

The rearrangement joins TRBV7-8 to TRBJ2-5, with 11 bases matching TRBD2. J was trimmed by 2 bases and V by 1 base; bases with no gene match: 3. This CDR3 contains 16 residues. Germline V gives CDR1 SGHVS, CDR2 FQNEAQ. DNA for the CDR3: TGTGCCAGCAGCTTAGTTAGCGGGGGGGGTCAAGAGACCCAGTACTTC. This gives the protein CASSLVSGGGQETQYF.

The sample holds many counts of this clonotype. The chain carries TRBV7-9 and TRBJ2-7; 10 bases fit TRBD2. The junction had 5 bases not matched to a gene; V was cut back by 5 bases and J by 4 bases. The CDR3 covers 14 residues. Looked up from germline, CDR1 is SEHNR and CDR2 is FQNEAQ (reference sequence). The chain's CDR3 is CASSPPSGSYEQYF. The CDR3, as DNA: TGTGCCAGCAGCCCCCCTAGCGGGAGTTACGAGCAGTACTTC.

This rearrangement joins TRBV12-3 or TRBV12-4 to TRBJ1-5, with 9 nucleotides matching TRBD1. This CDR3 is built from 14 residues. The V gene end was trimmed by 6 bases and the J gene end by 5 bases; junction bases not matched to a gene: 5. The CDR3 bases are TGTGCCAGCAGCCTAGACAGGGGGGATCAGCCCCAGCATTTT. Protein product: CASSLDRGDQPQHF.

The J gene is TRBJ1-2, the V gene TRBV3-1; no reliable D call. Per germline, CDR1 LGHDT and CDR2 YNNKEL (reference sequence). The CDR3 has 14 amino acids. V lost 6 bases to trimming and J lost 2 bases, with 13 bases between them. CDR3: CASSLEGRNYGYTF. CDR3 DNA sequence: TGTGCCAGCAGTCTAGAAGGCCGAAACTATGGCTACACCTTC.

In this sample, this clonotype turned up a few times. The chain couples TRBV6-1 to TRBJ2-7, with 11 nucleotides matching TRBD1. Germline trimming cut 4 bases from V and 2 bases from J; bases unmatched to any gene: 4. Per germline, CDR1 MNHNS and CDR2 SASEGT. This CDR3 comprises 15 residues. CDR3 sequence reads: CASSVGTGGTYEQYF. CDR3 in DNA: TGTGCCAGCAGTGTCGGGACAGGGGGTACCTACGAGCAGTACTTC.

The sample holds a few counts of this clonotype. The J gene is TRBJ1-1, the V gene TRBV20-1; TRBD1 aligns across 11 bases. The CDR3 is 15 amino acids. The V and J ends lost 6 bases and 6 bases, in that order; junction bases with no gene match: 12. Germline V gene lookup returns CDR1 DFQATT and CDR2 SNEGSKA (reference sequence). The chain's CDR3 is CSAEDRGLPTAEAFF. CDR3 in DNA: TGCAGTGCCGAGGACAGGGGGCTCCCGACGGCTGAAGCTTTCTTT.

The chain uses TRBV25-1 and TRBJ1-2, with D maybe TRBD1 (5 bases). Germline lookup yields CDR1 MGHDK and CDR2 SYGVNS. CDR3 length equals 14 residues. V dropped 2 bases and J dropped 8 bases, with 15 bases sitting between them. The CDR3 coding sequence is TGTGCCAGCAGTGAAGTTGGGGCGCTTGGGGGCTACACCTTC. Amino acid sequence: CASSEVGALGGYTF.

The genes are TRBV4-2 and TRBJ2-5; TRBD2 matches 10 bases. The J segment lost 5 bases and the V segment lost 2 bases, leaving 5 bases of the junction unmatched. Germline-derived CDR1 and CDR2 are LGHNA and YNFKEQ. The CDR3 contains 15 residues. CDR3 sequence: CASSQLAGVRETQYF. CDR3 bases: TGTGCCAGCAGCCAACTAGCGGGAGTTAGGGAGACCCAGTACTTC.

This clonotype has more than one count but fewer than ten. This sequence joins TRBV4-2 and TRBJ1-4; 9 bases are a match to TRBD1. Germline V gene sequence: CDR1 LGHNA, CDR2 YNFKEQ. This CDR3 contains 16 residues. With 0 bases clipped from V and 8 bases from J, the junction kept 7 bases outside the gene matches. The CDR3 coding sequence is TGTGCCAGCAGCCAAGACCCACAGGGGGCCGGAGAAAAACTGTTTTTT. It translates to CASSQDPQGAGEKLFF.

This clonotype turned up a few times. The chain joins TRBV20-1 to TRBJ1-4, with D hard to call. The CDR3 has 15 amino acids. From germline, CDR1 is DFQATT and CDR2 SNEGSKA (reference sequence). V dropped 5 bases and J dropped 2 bases, with 15 bases sitting between them. DNA of the CDR3: TGCAGTGCTCGGAGGTCGGGGTCGACTAATGAAAAACTGTTTTTT. This sequence encodes CSARRSGSTNEKLFF.

This chain joins TRBV20-1 and TRBJ2-1, with 9 positions matching TRBD1. V shed 5 bases, J shed 6 bases, and the junction held 8 bases outside the gene matches. This CDR3 has 14 residues. Per germline, CDR1 DFQATT and CDR2 SNEGSKA (reference sequence). Here the CDR3 DNA reads TGCAGTGCTGGGGGGGGACAGGGTGGCAATGAGCAGTTCTTC. It encodes CSAGGGQGGNEQFF.

This chain connects TRBV7-2 to TRBJ2-1; 8 nucleotides match TRBD2. Germline assignment: CDR1 SGHTA and CDR2 FQGNSA. The CDR3 covers 14 residues. V dropped 1 base and J dropped 8; count of bases not matched to a gene: 4. CDR3 nucleotides: TGTGCCAGCAGCTTAGATGTAGCGGGATATGAGCAGTTCTTC. Its protein product is CASSLDVAGYEQFF.

The chain links TRBV12-3 or TRBV12-4 to TRBJ1-1; D is perhaps TRBD1 (5 bases). CDR3 length: 16 amino acids. V lost 5 bases and J 1 base, leaving 17 bases between the germline ends. The CDR3 is CASSPPGGRGNTEAFF. Here the CDR3 DNA reads TGTGCCAGCAGTCCTCCGGGGGGTCGAGGGAACACTGAAGCTTTCTTT.

This clonotype appeared a few times. The chain uses TRBV18 and TRBJ2-2; 8 bases agree with TRBD1. The CDR3 extends over 15 amino acids. The J segment lost 5 bases and the V segment lost 6 bases, leaving 8 bases of the junction unmatched. Germline values: CDR1 KGHSH, CDR2 LQKENI. The DNA for the CDR3 is TGTGCCAGCTCCCCTCGACAGGGGAGTACCGGGGAGCTGTTTTTT. This translates into CASSPRQGSTGELFF.

This sequence joins TRBV12-3 or TRBV12-4 and TRBJ1-6; no definite D call. V lost 3 bases, J lost 10 bases, and 10 bases lay in between. This CDR3 has 13 amino acids. DNA for the CDR3: TGTGCCAGCAGTTTCTCAGGACGATCACCCCTCCACTTT. It translates to CASSFSGRSPLHF.

This clonotype came up a few times. V gene TRBV30 combines with J gene TRBJ2-7, with D possibly being TRBD1 or TRBD2 (5 bases each). In germline, CDR1 is GTSNPN, CDR2 SVGIG (reference sequence). The CDR3 runs to 13 residues. Trimming removed 4 bases at V and 2 bases at J, with 12 bases between. In DNA form, the CDR3 reads TGTGCCTGGACAAAAGGGGAGCCCTACGAGCAGTACTTC. Translation: CAWTKGEPYEQYF.